This TCR beta chain was sequenced for a study of identical twins. Each CDR3 protein gets one entry after TCRdb re-called the 5' RACE reads with MiXCR. The table has approximately 1.8 million distinct CDR3 sequences, around 33% seen once. With 0 bases clipped from V and 3 bases from J, the junction kept 5 bases outside the gene matches. The CDR3 runs 17 residues. The germline V gene has CDR1 MGHRA and CDR2 YSYEKL. This clonotype was found a few times. The sample consisted of cord blood. V usage is TRBV4-1 and J usage is TRBJ2-1; 10 nucleotides agree with TRBD2. This TCR was recovered from a newborn girl in good health. This CDR3 reads CASSQDPGLAVYNEQFF. CDR3 coding DNA: TGCGCCAGCAGCCAAGACCCAGGACTAGCGGTCTACAATGAGCAGTTCTTC.